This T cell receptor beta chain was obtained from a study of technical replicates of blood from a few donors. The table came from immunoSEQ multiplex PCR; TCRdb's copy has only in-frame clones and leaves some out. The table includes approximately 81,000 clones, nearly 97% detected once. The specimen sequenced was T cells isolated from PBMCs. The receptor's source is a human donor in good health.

CDR3 in amino acids: CASSLGGLAGEDTQYF. The CDR3 region has the DNA TGTGCCAGCAGCCTCGGGGGACTAGCGGGCGAAGATACGCAGTATTTT. The chain has TRBV9 and TRBJ2-3; 12 bases fit TRBD2. V shed 4 bases, J shed 5 bases, and the junction held 8 bases outside the gene matches. Germline CDR1 is SGDLS and CDR2 is YYNGEE. The CDR3 extends over 16 amino acids.